This T cell receptor (beta chain) was sequenced for a study of blood T cell repertoires in COVID-19. Study overall: Nucleic acid was either cDNA or gDNA, and it came from T cells, B-cell-depleted T cells, or PBMCs.

Original analysis: For nucleated cells, counts were estimated from reference gene primer amplification. Data came from immunoSEQ multiplex PCR; TCRdb stores just in-frame clones and leaves some out. That table gives V, J and clone size, and the DNA gave D and trimming. The sample carries under 150,000 clones, roughly nine tenths recorded once. V lost 0 bases to trimming and J lost 8 bases; unmatched junction nucleotides: 7. The CDR3 totals 16 residues. Looked up from germline, CDR1 is MNHEY and CDR2 is SVGEGT. V gene TRBV6-2 or TRBV6-3 combines with J gene TRBJ1-6; 7 bases match TRBD1. The specimen sequenced was peripheral blood. This TCR was sampled from a woman aged 55-69 years with active COVID-19. CDR3 sequence reads: CASSYSGQTAYSPLHF. The CDR3 DNA is TGTGCCAGCAGTTACTCGGGACAGACCGCATATTCACCCCTCCACTTT.